This section outlines one T cell receptor (beta chain) sequence together with its context. Its antigen is unknown. Germline CDR1 is SEHNR and CDR2 is FQNEAQ (reference sequence). This CDR3 region has 17 residues. The V and J ends lost 3 bases and 6 bases, in that order; junction bases with no gene match: 11. Assay: immunoSEQ multiplex PCR; the TCRdb copy retains only in-frame clones and omits some. The data show just over 50,000 clones, approximately 70% seen once. This record belongs to a study of PD-1 blockade in classical Hodgkin lymphoma. Study results and caveats: Those achieving complete response showed baseline diversity like newly diagnosed patients. Diversity in CD4+ TCRs, unlike that measured in CD8+ TCRs, had risen significantly by C4D1. In newly diagnosed patients, baseline TCR diversity was reportedly below that of healthy donors.

Every patient had relapsed following autologous stem cell transplantation, and cohorts differed in brentuximab vedotin exposure. When best responses were assessed, they were complete response, partial response or progressive disease. The sample was peripheral blood mononuclear cells (PBMCs), taken before the second cycle of nivolumab. This receptor was identified in a human donor with classical Hodgkin lymphoma. The V call is TRBV7-9, the J call TRBJ2-1; 10 bases are shared with TRBD1. CDR3 sequence reads: CASSLVPGTGAGNEQFF. The CDR3 nucleotides read TGTGCCAGCAGCTTGGTACCAGGGACAGGGGCTGGCAATGAGCAGTTCTTC.